A selection of T cell receptor beta chains follows, all from one sample in a study of CD8 T cells in ankylosing spondylitis. MiXCR, applied by TCRdb to the 5' RACE reads, yields one record per CDR3 protein. The sample carries about 240,000 distinct CDR3 sequences, roughly 10% recorded once. The sample consisted of blood, either unsorted or a sorted T cell fraction (not recorded which). The receptor set was obtained from a male donor with ankylosing spondylitis or in good health (not recorded which). Both conserved end residues are part of each CDR3. Fields, in order: V gene, D gene, J gene, clone size, CDR3 protein, CDR3 DNA. D genes are given only for firm matches. Not all rows give a size; the values are once, few, many and, for expanded clones, a class.

>TRBV7-9|NA|TRBJ2-3|NA
CASSLAGGVRTDTQYF
TGTGCCAGCAGCTTAGCCGGTGGGGTCCGCACAGATACGCAGTATTTT
>TRBV12-3/TRBV12-4|TRBD1|TRBJ2-2|many
CASRTTGGLTGELFF
TGTGCCAGCAGGACGACAGGGGGCTTAACCGGGGAGCTGTTTTTT
>TRBV12-3/TRBV12-4|NA|TRBJ2-5|many
CASSERGAGGETQYF
TGTGCCAGCAGTGAACGAGGGGCTGGGGGGGAGACCCAGTACTTC
>TRBV29-1|NA|TRBJ2-1|many
CSVDRGADEQFF
TGCAGCGTTGACAGGGGGGCCGATGAGCAGTTCTTC
>TRBV20-1|TRBD2|TRBJ2-4|many
CSARPQGGGLAKNIQYF
TGCAGTGCTAGACCACAGGGCGGGGGGCTAGCCAAAAACATTCAGTACTTC
>TRBV11-2|NA|TRBJ2-5|many
CASSFSSGWKETQYF
TGTGCCAGCAGCTTTTCATCAGGCTGGAAAGAGACCCAGTACTTC
>TRBV7-9|NA|TRBJ1-2|NA
CASSLPNYGYTF
TGTGCCAGCAGCCTCCCTAACTATGGCTACACCTTC
>TRBV6-2/TRBV6-3|TRBD2|TRBJ2-3|NA
CASSPMWLAGGTDTQYF
TGTGCCAGCAGCCCCATGTGGCTAGCGGGGGGCACAGATACGCAGTATTTT
>TRBV30|NA|TRBJ2-3|many
CAWGPRGADTQYF
TGTGCCTGGGGCCCTAGAGGCGCAGATACGCAGTATTTT
>TRBV12-3/TRBV12-4|TRBD2|TRBJ2-1|many
CASSLRLAGEQFF
TGTGCCAGCAGTTTGAGACTAGCTGGGGAGCAGTTCTTC
>TRBV7-2|TRBD2|TRBJ2-5|many
CASSTSGGETQYF
TGTGCCAGCAGCACCTCCGGGGGGGAGACCCAGTACTTC
>TRBV7-2|NA|TRBJ1-4|NA
CASSLEGVGGNEKLFF
TGTGCCAGCAGCTTAGAGGGGGTCGGCGGTAATGAAAAACTGTTTTTT
>TRBV7-2|TRBD2|TRBJ2-1|few
CASSRRAGVSSYNEQFF
TGTGCCAGCAGCAGACGTGCGGGGGTGAGCTCCTACAATGAGCAGTTCTTC
>TRBV12-5|TRBD2|TRBJ2-1|many
CASFASGNNEQFF
TGTGCTAGTTTTGCTAGCGGCAACAATGAGCAGTTCTTC
>TRBV11-1|NA|TRBJ2-7|many
CASSFWARAGSFAYEQYF
TGTGCCAGCAGCTTTTGGGCTCGGGCAGGGTCGTTCGCCTACGAGCAGTACTTC
>TRBV20-1|TRBD2|TRBJ2-1|many
CSARATGTSGSDEQFF
TGCAGTGCTAGGGCTACCGGGACTAGCGGGAGCGATGAGCAGTTCTTC
>TRBV29-1|NA|TRBJ1-1|many
CSVETPHQYSEAFF
TGCAGCGTTGAAACTCCGCATCAGTATTCTGAAGCTTTCTTT
>TRBV4-1|NA|TRBJ2-1|many
CASSLHGTQDNEQFF
TGCGCCAGCAGCCTTCACGGGACACAAGACAATGAGCAGTTCTTC
>TRBV6-1|NA|TRBJ1-5|many
CASSEDGGGSNQPQHF
TGTGCCAGCAGTGAAGATGGCGGGGGGAGCAATCAGCCCCAGCATTTT
>TRBV5-1|NA|TRBJ2-5|many
CASGKAGSGETQYF
TGCGCCAGCGGGAAAGCAGGGAGCGGAGAGACCCAGTACTTC
>TRBV12-3/TRBV12-4|NA|TRBJ2-3|many
CASSLGYTDTQYF
TGTGCCAGCAGTTTAGGCTACACAGATACGCAGTATTTT
>TRBV20-1|TRBD1|TRBJ2-5|NA
CSARTGLETQYF
TGCAGTGCTAGGACAGGGCTGGAGACCCAGTACTTC
>TRBV3-1|NA|TRBJ2-1|NA
CASSQDSGGREQFF
TGTGCCAGCAGCCAAGATAGTGGGGGGCGTGAGCAGTTCTTC
>TRBV3-1|TRBD1|TRBJ2-5|NA
CASSHGQGGETQYF
TGTGCCAGCAGCCATGGACAGGGAGGAGAGACCCAGTACTTC
>TRBV28|NA|TRBJ2-7|NA
CASTTGAYEQYF
TGTGCCAGCACGACGGGGGCCTACGAGCAGTACTTC
>TRBV27|NA|TRBJ2-4|many
CASSLGLAKNIQYF
TGTGCCAGCAGTCTAGGACTAGCCAAAAACATTCAGTACTTC
>TRBV3-1|NA|TRBJ2-5|many
CASSQPSGSRETQYF
TGTGCCAGCAGCCAACCAAGCGGTAGTCGGGAGACCCAGTACTTC
>TRBV5-1|NA|TRBJ2-1|many
CASSLRGNYNEQFF
TGCGCCAGCAGCTTGCGCGGTAATTACAATGAGCAGTTCTTC
>TRBV5-1|NA|TRBJ2-1|few
CASSLEGEYNEQFF
TGCGCCAGCAGCTTGGAAGGAGAGTACAATGAGCAGTTCTTC
>TRBV7-9|TRBD2|TRBJ2-1|NA
CASSLSGRDNEQFF
TGTGCCAGCAGCTTGAGTGGGAGGGACAATGAGCAGTTCTTC
>TRBV20-1|NA|TRBJ2-6|few
CSASETPGGSGANVLTF
TGCAGTGCTAGTGAAACTCCGGGTGGATCTGGGGCCAACGTCCTGACTTTC
>TRBV27|NA|TRBJ1-1|many
CASSFRPGLNTEAFF
TGTGCCAGCAGTTTCCGGCCGGGGTTGAACACTGAAGCTTTCTTT
>TRBV5-1|NA|TRBJ2-1|many
CASSLEGLGEQFF
TGCGCCAGCAGCTTGGAAGGGTTGGGTGAGCAGTTCTTC
>TRBV7-2|NA|TRBJ1-5|many
CASSTHRTGGQPQHF
TGTGCCAGCAGCACACATCGGACGGGCGGGCAGCCCCAGCATTTT
>TRBV5-1|NA|TRBJ1-1|many
CASSFQGSRGEAFF
TGCGCCAGCAGCTTTCAGGGGTCCCGGGGTGAAGCTTTCTTT
>TRBV5-1|NA|TRBJ2-2|many
CASSLAGGGTGELFF
TGCGCCAGCAGCTTGGCCGGGGGCGGCACCGGGGAGCTGTTTTTT
>TRBV19|TRBD2|TRBJ2-1|many
CASSLAGAESSYNEQFF
TGTGCCAGTTCCTTAGCGGGGGCCGAAAGCTCCTACAATGAGCAGTTCTTC
>TRBV20-1|NA|TRBJ2-5|many
CSARLPVETQYF
TGCAGTGCTAGACTCCCGGTGGAGACCCAGTACTTC
>TRBV20-1|TRBD1|TRBJ1-2|many
CSASQGAKGYTF
TGCAGTGCTAGCCAGGGGGCGAAGGGCTACACCTTC
>TRBV5-1|NA|TRBJ2-1|many
CASSRGSEQFF
TGCGCCAGCAGCAGAGGCAGTGAGCAGTTCTTC
>TRBV19|NA|TRBJ2-2|few
CATRRGGSGELFF
TGTGCCACCCGCCGTGGGGGCTCCGGGGAGCTGTTTTTT
>TRBV3-1|NA|TRBJ2-7|many
CASSQPTSEQYF
TGTGCCAGCAGCCAACCTACTTCCGAGCAGTACTTC
>TRBV4-1|TRBD1|TRBJ2-7|NA
CASSRPGQGAGSYEQYF
TGCGCCAGCAGCCGGCCTGGACAGGGGGCAGGCTCCTACGAGCAGTACTTC
>TRBV5-1|NA|TRBJ1-2|many
CASSLASGHVYGYTF
TGCGCCAGCAGCTTGGCCTCGGGTCACGTCTATGGCTACACCTTC
>TRBV4-1|NA|TRBJ1-2|NA
CASSQPDNYGYTF
TGCGCCAGCAGCCAGCCGGACAACTATGGCTACACCTTC